This T cell receptor beta chain was recovered during a study of vaccination effects on CD4 cells after COVID-19. About this clone: Its antigen is currently unknown.

Trimming shortened V by 2 bases and J by 1 base, and 15 bases separated the two germline ends. The CDR3 is made up of 17 amino acids. CDR1 SGDLS and CDR2 YYNGEE come from the germline V gene. Method: immunoSEQ multiplex PCR; TCRdb's copy keeps in-frame clones and lacks some. The sample yields tens of thousands of clones, roughly four fifths seen once. Following 10 days of culture, CD4+ T cells were isolated. The sequence came from a human donor who received a COVID-19 vaccine. The specimen was CD4+ T cells from PBMCs cultured without peptide, collected before COVID-19 vaccination. This chain links TRBV9 with TRBJ2-2, with D maybe TRBD2 (7 bases). The CDR3 bases are TGTGCCAGCAGCGTCGAGGGAGGGGGGTTGAACACCGGGGAGCTGTTTTTT. Translating gives CASSVEGGGLNTGELFF.